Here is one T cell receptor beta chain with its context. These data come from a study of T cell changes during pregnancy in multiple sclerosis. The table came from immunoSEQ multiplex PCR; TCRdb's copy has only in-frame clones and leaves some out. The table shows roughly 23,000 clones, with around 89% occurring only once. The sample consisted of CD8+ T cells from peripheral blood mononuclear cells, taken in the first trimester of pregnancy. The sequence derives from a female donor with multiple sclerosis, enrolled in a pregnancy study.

DNA for the CDR3: TGTGCCACCAGCAGAGATAGGAGGGACGAGCAGTACTTC. Translating it yields CATSRDRRDEQYF. V and J are TRBV15 and TRBJ2-7; TRBD2 might be the D (6 bases). The CDR3 runs 13 residues. V was shortened by 0 bases and J by 5 bases, with 8 bases between the two germline ends. Germline CDR1 and CDR2: LNHNV and YYDKDF (reference sequence).